This TCR beta chain was identified during a study of early T cells in non-severe SARS-CoV-2 infection. Overall study context: The chains were unpaired, and the sequenced material was bulk RNA from unsorted whole blood.

V lost 6 bases and J lost 2, with 16 bases in between. This CDR3 has 15 amino acids. Germline CDR1 SNHLY, CDR2 FYNNEI. This clonotype was observed many times. The antigen is not known. In the library, individual cDNA molecules carried attached unique molecular identifiers. TCRdb analysed the 5' RACE reads with MiXCR anew, one entry per CDR3 protein. Among fewer than 80,000 distinct CDR3 sequences listed, roughly 10% were seen once. General study findings and limits: VDJdb matching, biased toward anti-spike CD8 responses, missed private and CD4 specificities.

Sequencing was performed on whole blood. This sequence originates from an adult who was a healthcare worker with PCR-confirmed SARS-CoV-2 infection or an uninfected control (not recorded which). The V gene is TRBV2, the J gene TRBJ2-5, with D tentatively TRBD2 (7 bases). As DNA, the CDR3 is TGTGCCAGCAGAGCCTTCGGGGGGCAACAAGAGACCCAGTACTTC. Amino acids: CASRAFGGQQETQYF.